This TCR beta chain was documented in a study of blood T cell repertoires in COVID-19. Study as a whole: Samples taken during acute and convalescent COVID-19 were collected in the United States, Italy and Spain. From T cells, B-cell-depleted T cells, or PBMCs came the material, which was cDNA or gDNA.

Only one count was recorded for this clone. The CDR3 covers 13 residues. V lost 1 base to trimming and J lost 7 bases, with 11 bases between them. The germline V gene encodes CDR1 GTSNPN and CDR2 SVGIG (reference sequence). In the original workflow: By means of reference gene primer amplification, nucleated cell counts were estimated. The assay was immunoSEQ multiplex PCR, and TCRdb's table has in-frame clones only and misses some. V and J calls and clone size are given by that table; D and trimming were obtained from the DNA. The repertoire holds some 250,000 clones, with 81% as singletons. This TCR derives from an older woman with active or convalescent COVID-19. The chain joins TRBV30 to TRBJ1-5; D is ambiguous. The sequencing input was peripheral blood. CDR3 bases: TGTGCCTGGAGTGGGGAGAAATGGCAGCCCCAGCATTTT. Its protein is CAWSGEKWQPQHF. Using reference TRBV30 and TRBJ1-5 for the parts outside the CDR3, the full variable domain is SQTIHQWPATLVQPVGSPLSLECTVEGTSNPNLYWYRQAAGRGLQLLFYSVGIGQISSEVPQNLSASRPQDRQFILSSKKLLLSDSGFYLCAWSGEKWQPQHFGDGTRLSIL.